This T cell receptor (beta chain) was recovered during a study of identical twins. This clonotype was counted at least ten times. Its antigen is still unknown. TCRdb re-analysed the 5' RACE reads in MiXCR, keeping a single row per CDR3 protein. The table includes 690,000 or so distinct CDR3 sequences, roughly 6% detected once. Whole-study findings and limits: Monozygotic twin pairs showed more out-of-frame TCR alpha sharing than models estimated. Out-of-frame alpha sequences common to twins exhibited a surplus of low generation probability. Reduced insertions were recorded for abundant cord blood beta clonotypes, with no such pattern in memory repertoires.

This sequence was found in a man younger than 35 in good health. Sequenced sample: naive T cells sorted from blood.

In nucleotides, the CDR3 is TGTGCCAGCAGTGTCCTCGGGACTAGCGGTTCCTACGAGCAGTACTTC. Translating gives CASSVLGTSGSYEQYF. The chain joins TRBV2 to TRBJ2-7, with 11 bases fitting TRBD2. V trimming: 4 bases; J trimming: 1 base; junction bases outside the gene matches: 6. The CDR3 extends over 16 amino acids. The germline gives CDR1 SNHLY, CDR2 FYNNEI.